These 23 T cell receptor beta chains came from one sample sequenced in a study of blood T cell repertoires in COVID-19. Data came from immunoSEQ multiplex PCR; TCRdb stores just in-frame clones and leaves some out. The table lists over 50,000 clones, around 86% of them singletons, with roughly 10% in the top ten. The specimen sequenced was peripheral blood. These receptors were taken from a human donor in a cohort sampled during active COVID-19.

J is TRBJ1-1 and V is TRBV27, with TRBD1 as a possible D gene (5 bases). The ends were cut back, 4 bases at V and 2 bases at J, with 14 bases in the middle. The CDR3 runs to 15 residues. Germline-derived CDR1 and CDR2 are MNHEY and SMNVEV (reference sequence). CDR3 residues: CASSSIRGANTEAFF. DNA for the CDR3: TGTGCCAGCAGTTCAATTCGTGGGGCAAACACTGAAGCTTTCTTT.

The rearrangement links TRBV18 to TRBJ2-5; 10 bases are shared with TRBD2. In germline, CDR1 is KGHSH, CDR2 LQKENI. The junction had 9 bases not matched to a gene; V was cut back by 1 base and J by 1 base. The CDR3 loop spans 18 amino acids. The CDR3 here is CASSPRPILAGGQETQYF. In DNA, the CDR3 is TGTGCCAGCTCACCACGCCCCATCTTAGCGGGGGGCCAAGAGACCCAGTACTTC.

The chain combines TRBV3-1 (or the pseudogene TRBV3-2) with TRBJ2-1, with D perhaps matching TRBD1 (6 bases). Per the germline V gene, CDR1 is LGHDT and CDR2 is YNNKEL (reference sequence). The CDR3 length is 16 residues. The germline V and J ends were trimmed by 1 base and 3 bases, with 13 bases remaining between them. The DNA of the CDR3 is TGTGCCAGCAGCCAAGCCGCGCTAGGGGGCTACAATGAGCAGTTCTTC. Amino acid sequence: CASSQAALGGYNEQFF.

DNA for the CDR3: TGTGCCAGCACCCTGTCTCGAGTAGCAGATACGCAGTATTTT. This translates into CASTLSRVADTQYF. The chain carries TRBV2 and TRBJ2-3; D is ambiguous. V lost 7 bases and J lost 4, with 15 bases in between. The CDR3 covers 14 residues. Germline loops: CDR1 SNHLY, CDR2 FYNNEI.

The rearrangement links TRBV7-9 to TRBJ1-5, with D unclear. Germline V gene lookup returns CDR1 SEHNR and CDR2 FQNEAQ (reference sequence). This CDR3 comprises 13 residues. The V end lost 1 base, the J end lost 6 bases, and 7 bases lay between the germline ends. CDR3 nucleotides: TGTGCCAGCAGCTTAGGCGGGGTTCAGCCCCAGCATTTT. Translating it yields CASSLGGVQPQHF.

The gene calls are TRBV6-1 and TRBJ2-2; the D gene is possibly TRBD2 (6 bases). CDR3 length equals 14 residues. The germline V gene encodes CDR1 MNHNS and CDR2 SASEGT. V lost 1 base and J lost 6, with 9 bases in between. The CDR3 reads CASSEESGAGELFF. The CDR3 DNA reads TGTGCCAGCAGTGAAGAGTCGGGGGCCGGGGAGCTGTTTTTT.

This clone was detected only once. The V call is TRBV19, the J call TRBJ1-4; D gene ambiguous. The CDR3 loop spans 14 amino acids. V lost 2 bases and J lost 5, with 9 bases in between. The germline CDR1 and CDR2 sequences are LNHDA and SQIVND (reference sequence). The CDR3 DNA reads as TGTGCCAGTAGTATACGAAGCAGGAATGAAAAACTGTTTTTT. Encoded protein: CASSIRSRNEKLFF.

This chain connects TRBV19 to TRBJ1-5, with TRBD1 matching 8 bases. CDR1 is LNHDA and CDR2 is SQIVND in the germline V gene (reference sequence). The CDR3 runs 15 residues. V lost 7 bases to trimming and J lost 6 bases; unmatched junction nucleotides: 11. The CDR3: CASTKDRVVSQPQHF. The CDR3 nucleotides read TGTGCCAGTACTAAGGACAGGGTAGTCAGTCAGCCCCAGCATTTT.

The J gene is TRBJ2-1, the V gene TRBV5-1; 11 nucleotides agree with TRBD2. This CDR3 has 17 amino acids. Per the germline V gene, CDR1 is SGHRS and CDR2 is YFSETQ. With V trimmed by 1 base and J by 8 bases, 11 bases remained unmatched. CDR3: CASSLKVLAGGNHEQFF. The DNA for the CDR3 is TGCGCCAGCAGCTTGAAGGTTCTAGCGGGAGGAAATCATGAGCAGTTCTTC.

V and J are TRBV28 and TRBJ2-7, with a tentative D call TRBD2 (6 bases). The germline CDR1 and CDR2 sequences are MDHEN and SYDVKM. The V end lost 3 bases, the J end lost 5 bases, and 14 bases lay between the germline ends. The CDR3 spans 14 residues. DNA for the CDR3: TGTGCCAGCAGTTTGGGGGGTACAAGTGACGAGCAGTACTTC. Protein: CASSLGGTSDEQYF. Full variable domain (rest looked up from reference TRBV28 and TRBJ2-7): DVKVTQSSRYLVKRTGEKVFLECVQDMDHENMFWYRQDPGLGLRLIYFSYDVKMKEKGDIPEGYSVSREKKERFSLILESASTNQTSMYLCASSLGGTSDEQYFGPGTRLTVT.

The chain has TRBV14 and TRBJ1-5; D unclear. Between the trimmed V and J ends, which lost 2 bases and 7 bases, there was a span of 12 bases. The germline CDR1 and CDR2 sequences are SGHDN and FVKESK. The CDR3 length is 14 residues. CDR3 in amino acids: CASSQRGMGQPQHF. DNA for the CDR3: TGTGCCAGCAGCCAACGGGGAATGGGGCAGCCCCAGCATTTT.

This clone was recorded only once. The gene calls are TRBV28 and TRBJ2-1; 8 positions agree with TRBD1. CDR1 MDHEN and CDR2 SYDVKM come from the germline V gene. CDR3 length: 15 residues. V was clipped by 10 bases and J by 4 bases; unmatched bases: 12. The CDR3 nucleotides read TGTGCCACCGGAAGGACAGGGCACATTTACAATGAGCAGTTCTTC. It specifies CATGRTGHIYNEQFF. The whole variable domain, remainder taken from reference TRBV28 and TRBJ2-1, is DVKVTQSSRYLVKRTGEKVFLECVQDMDHENMFWYRQDPGLGLRLIYFSYDVKMKEKGDIPEGYSVSREKKERFSLILESASTNQTSMYLCATGRTGHIYNEQFFGPGTRLTVL.

CDR3: CASSLSGPNEKLFF. CDR3 DNA: TGTGCCAGCAGTTTATCGGGGCCTAATGAAAAACTGTTTTTT. The J gene is TRBJ1-4, the V gene TRBV27, with D tentatively TRBD1 (5 bases). The V and J ends lost 0 bases and 3 bases respectively, with 5 bases between them. Per the germline V gene, CDR1 is MNHEY and CDR2 is SMNVEV (reference sequence). The CDR3 is made up of 14 amino acids.

This clone was picked up one time. The chain links TRBV12-3 or TRBV12-4 to TRBJ2-7; no clear D gene. Trimming left V 6 bases short and J 3 bases short, with 12 bases between. This CDR3 comprises 13 residues. The CDR3 region is CASRRTRNYEQYF. The CDR3 DNA is TGTGCCAGCAGGCGAACGAGAAACTACGAGCAGTACTTC.

The J gene is TRBJ2-7, the V gene TRBV19; 11 nucleotides line up with TRBD1. Trimming removed 2 bases from V and 5 bases from J; junction bases left unmatched: 5. The CDR3 contains 15 residues. Germline loops: CDR1 LNHDA, CDR2 SQIVND (reference sequence). This CDR3 is CASSIWGTGGNEQYF. In DNA, the CDR3 is TGTGCCAGTAGTATATGGGGGACAGGGGGAAACGAGCAGTACTTC.

This chain joins TRBV15 and TRBJ2-2, with a weak D call TRBD2 (6 bases). V lost 5 bases and J lost 5, with 15 bases in between. Per the germline V gene, CDR1 is LNHNV and CDR2 is YYDKDF (reference sequence). The CDR3 contains 15 residues. The CDR3 reads CATSREQPRTGELFF. For the CDR3, the DNA is TGTGCCACCAGCCGGGAGCAACCTCGGACCGGGGAGCTGTTTTTT.

This chain links TRBV5-4 with TRBJ2-2; 7 nucleotides line up with TRBD1. Germline CDR1 reads SGHNT; CDR2 reads YYREEE (reference sequence). The J segment lost 0 bases and the V segment lost 4 bases, leaving 12 bases of the junction unmatched. CDR3 length equals 18 residues. CDR3 DNA sequence: TGTGCCAGCAGCCCTGGGGCGGCAGGGGGTTCGAACACCGGGGAGCTGTTTTTT. The encoded protein is CASSPGAAGGSNTGELFF. Variable domain in full (rest from reference TRBV5-4 and TRBJ2-2): ETGVTQSPTHLIKTRGQQVTLRCSSQSGHNTVSWYQQALGQGPQFIFQYYREEENGRGNFPPRFSGLQFPNYSSELNVNALELDDSALYLCASSPGAAGGSNTGELFFGEGSRLTVL.

The V and J genes are TRBV5-8 and TRBJ1-1; tentative D call: TRBD1 (6 bases). Germline V gene sequence: CDR1 SGHTS, CDR2 YDEGEE. V lost 2 bases to trimming and J lost 10 bases, with 12 bases between them. CDR3 length: 12 residues. This CDR3 is CASSLYRESAFF. As DNA, the CDR3 is TGTGCCAGCAGCTTATACAGGGAATCAGCTTTCTTT.

V and J are TRBV3-1 (or the pseudogene TRBV3-2) and TRBJ1-6, with TRBD1 matching over 9 bases. Germline CDR1 and CDR2: LGHDT and YNNKEL (reference sequence). V trimming: 1 base; J trimming: 10 bases; junction bases outside the gene matches: 8. The CDR3 spans 16 residues. The CDR3 protein is CASSQGPGTGISPLHF. CDR3 nucleotide sequence: TGTGCCAGCAGCCAAGGCCCTGGGACAGGGATATCACCCCTCCACTTT.

This chain links TRBV7-2 with TRBJ1-2; D is unresolved. The CDR3 covers 13 residues. Germline loops: CDR1 SGHTA, CDR2 FQGNSA. V was cut by 3 bases and J by 3 bases, with 8 bases left in between. The CDR3 DNA sequence: TGTGCCAGCAGCTTTTCACAGTACTATGGCTACACCTTC. Amino acid sequence: CASSFSQYYGYTF.

The V call is TRBV27, the J call TRBJ2-7; possibly TRBD1 for D (6 bases). Between the trimmed V and J ends, which lost 4 bases and 5 bases, there was a span of 15 bases. Germline loops: CDR1 MNHEY, CDR2 SMNVEV (reference sequence). The CDR3 is made up of 14 amino acids. The CDR3 DNA follows: TGTGCCAGCAGTTCCCGGGACACCCTCGACGAGCAGTACTTC. It yields the protein CASSSRDTLDEQYF.

V usage is TRBV28 and J usage is TRBJ1-6, with a weak D call TRBD1 (5 bases). CDR1 is MDHEN, CDR2 SYDVKM, per germline. Trimming stripped 11 bases from V and 0 bases from J, with 17 bases between. The CDR3 has 16 amino acids. CDR3 DNA sequence: TGTGCCGGCAAGAGGGGAGGTAGCTCCTATAATTCACCCCTCCACTTT. It specifies CAGKRGGSSYNSPLHF.

The V call is TRBV28, the J call TRBJ2-1; TRBD1 matches at 8 bases. Germline CDR1 reads MDHEN; CDR2 reads SYDVKM. J was trimmed by 2 bases and V by 6 bases; bases with no gene match: 0. This CDR3 has 13 amino acids. This chain's CDR3 is CASRTGAYNEQFF. As DNA, the CDR3 is TGTGCCAGCAGGACAGGGGCCTACAATGAGCAGTTCTTC. Filled out from reference TRBV28 and TRBJ2-1, the complete variable domain reads DVKVTQSSRYLVKRTGEKVFLECVQDMDHENMFWYRQDPGLGLRLIYFSYDVKMKEKGDIPEGYSVSREKKERFSLILESASTNQTSMYLCASRTGAYNEQFFGPGTRLTVL.